This T cell receptor (beta chain) originates from a study of cytomegalovirus exposure and HLA in healthy donors. Overall study results and limits: Immune exposure data for these donors was limited to CMV serostatus. There were some public TCRs occurring in many donors, but most TCR sequences were rare. In a later analysis, the majority of CMV-associated beta chains seemingly showed HLA restriction.

The PCR employed 60 Vbeta primers together with 13 Jbeta primers. Per the authors' pipeline: In a later analysis, roughly 11 million of about 80 million unique beta chains occurred in at least two donors. This table comes from immunoSEQ multiplex PCR, and its TCRdb copy is limited to in-frame clones, with some not included. Clonal size and the V and J genes are those of that table, whereas D and trimming came from the DNA. The sample contains about 130,000 clones, around 77% of which appear only once. About this clone: Its cognate antigen is unknown.

CDR1 MDHEN and CDR2 SYDVKM come from the germline V gene. The CDR3 length is 11 residues. With 10 bases removed from V and 6 bases from J, the gap between germline ends came to 13 bases. Sequences were obtained from PBMCs. The clonotype comes from a woman aged 50 to 60 in good health and CMV-seronegative. V is TRBV28 and J is TRBJ2-7; D possibly corresponds to TRBD2 (5 bases). CDR3 nucleotide sequence: TGTGCCATCGCAGTGGGGAGCGAGCAGTACTTC. This translates into CAIAVGSEQYF.